The T cell receptor beta chain under discussion was sequenced for a study of control samples from healthy donors and cancer patients. Sequencing was performed with immunoSEQ multiplex PCR; in TCRdb, only in-frame clones are kept and a portion is missing. This table holds around 81,000 clones, approximately 95% found once. This clone was counted a few times. The TCR sequence derives from a woman in her twenties or thirties in good health. Material for sequencing was blood.

The CDR3 sequence: CASSNRDFGNTIYF. The DNA of the CDR3 is TGTGCCAGCAGTAATCGGGACTTCGGAAACACCATATATTTT. This rearrangement joins TRBV6-5 to TRBJ1-3; D might be TRBD1 (5 bases). The germline V and J ends were trimmed by 5 bases and 4 bases, with 12 bases remaining between them. Germline values: CDR1 MNHEY, CDR2 SVGAGI. The CDR3 sequence is 14 residues long.